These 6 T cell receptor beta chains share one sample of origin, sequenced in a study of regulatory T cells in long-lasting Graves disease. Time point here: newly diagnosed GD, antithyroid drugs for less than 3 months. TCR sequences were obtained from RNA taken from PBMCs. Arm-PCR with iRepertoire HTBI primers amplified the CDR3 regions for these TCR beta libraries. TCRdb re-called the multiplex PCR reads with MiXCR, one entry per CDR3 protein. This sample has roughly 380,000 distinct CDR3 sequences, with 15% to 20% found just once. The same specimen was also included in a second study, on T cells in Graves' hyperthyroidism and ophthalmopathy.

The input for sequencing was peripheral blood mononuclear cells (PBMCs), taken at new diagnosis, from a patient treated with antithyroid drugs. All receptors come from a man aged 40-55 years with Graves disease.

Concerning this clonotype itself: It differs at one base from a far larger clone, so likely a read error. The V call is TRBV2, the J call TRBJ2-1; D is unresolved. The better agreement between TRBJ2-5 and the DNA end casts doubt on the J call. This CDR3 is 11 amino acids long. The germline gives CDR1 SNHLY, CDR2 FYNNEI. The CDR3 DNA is TGTGCCAGCAGTGAGCGAGGGACCCAGTACTTC. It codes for CASSERGTQYF.

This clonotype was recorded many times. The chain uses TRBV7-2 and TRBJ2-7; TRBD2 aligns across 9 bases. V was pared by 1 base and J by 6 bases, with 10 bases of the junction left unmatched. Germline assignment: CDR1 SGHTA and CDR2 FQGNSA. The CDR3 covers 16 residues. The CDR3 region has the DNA TGTGCCAGCAGCTTAGGTAACCAGCGGGGGGCTTTCGAGCAGTACTTC. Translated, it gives CASSLGNQRGAFEQYF.

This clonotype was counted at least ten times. The CDR3 reads CASSSPSPDRGLSYEQYF. The CDR3 nucleotides read TGTGCCAGCAGTTCACCCAGCCCGGACAGGGGCCTTTCCTACGAGCAGTACTTC. This rearrangement joins TRBV28 to TRBJ2-7; 9 bases match TRBD1. The J segment lost 1 base and the V segment lost 4 bases, leaving 14 bases of the junction unmatched. CDR3 length: 18 residues. Per germline, CDR1 MDHEN and CDR2 SYDVKM.

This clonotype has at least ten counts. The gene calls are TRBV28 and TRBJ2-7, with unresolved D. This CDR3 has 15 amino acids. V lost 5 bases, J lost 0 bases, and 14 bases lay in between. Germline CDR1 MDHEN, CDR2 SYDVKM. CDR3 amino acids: CASSRRASSSYEQYF. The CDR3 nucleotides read TGTGCCAGCAGTCGACGGGCCTCAAGCTCCTACGAGCAGTACTTC.

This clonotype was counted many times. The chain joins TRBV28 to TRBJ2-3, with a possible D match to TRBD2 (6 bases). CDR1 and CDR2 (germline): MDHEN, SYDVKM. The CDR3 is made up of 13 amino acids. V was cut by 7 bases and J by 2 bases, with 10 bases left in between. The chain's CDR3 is CASTDYTTDTQYF. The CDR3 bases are TGTGCCAGCACGGACTATACCACAGATACGCAGTATTTT.

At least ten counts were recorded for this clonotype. This CDR3 reads CASTRSGISFSGNTIYF. The CDR3 DNA reads as TGTGCCAGCACGCGCTCCGGGATCTCGTTCTCTGGAAACACCATATATTTT. The J gene is TRBJ1-3, the V gene TRBV2; D uncertain. CDR1 is SNHLY and CDR2 is FYNNEI in the germline V gene. The CDR3 has 17 amino acids. V was shortened by 7 bases and J by 0 bases, with 19 bases between the two germline ends.